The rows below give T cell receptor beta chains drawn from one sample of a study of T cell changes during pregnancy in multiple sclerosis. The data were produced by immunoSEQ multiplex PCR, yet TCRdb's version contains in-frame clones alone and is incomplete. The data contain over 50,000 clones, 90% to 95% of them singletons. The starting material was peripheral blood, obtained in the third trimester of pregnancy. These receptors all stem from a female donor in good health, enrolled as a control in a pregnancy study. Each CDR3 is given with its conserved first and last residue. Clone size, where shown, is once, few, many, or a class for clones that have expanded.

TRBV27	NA	CASSLAGDTYEQYF
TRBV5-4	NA	CASRGGGATGELFF
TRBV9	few	CASSPRQALNTEAFF
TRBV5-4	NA	CASSLRQGDNYGYTF
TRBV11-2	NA	CASSLGRGLAADTQYF
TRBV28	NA	CASSLRGSGQGPSYEQYF
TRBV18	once	CASSPNEGARTEAFF
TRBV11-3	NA	CASSRAGTGGYEQYF
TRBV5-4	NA	CARTSGGAADTQYF
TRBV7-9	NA	CASSLALSRGDTGELFF
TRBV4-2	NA	CASSQQGGRDNEKLFF
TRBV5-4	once	CASSSGVGEQFF
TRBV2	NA	CASSVRAGGGNTEAFF
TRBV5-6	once	CASSGTGNSTDTQYF
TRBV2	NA	CASSGSVGAYEQYF
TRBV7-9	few	CASSPPGRPNYGYTF
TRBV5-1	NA	CASSRSSSTDTQYF
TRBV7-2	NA	CASSLGRQGGRYFNSPLHF
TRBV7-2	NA	CASSRGRRETQYF
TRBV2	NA	CASRTENTGELFF
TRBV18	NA	CASSPSGDRSGEQYF
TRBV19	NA	CASSIAGQGLGQPQHF
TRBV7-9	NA	CASSRTAFSNEQFF
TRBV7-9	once	CASSLGSSGGSLLETQYF
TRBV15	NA	CATSRAGAGEFF
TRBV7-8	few	CASREAGGQPQHF
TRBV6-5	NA	CASSYSGRAAYEQYF
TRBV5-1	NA	CASTPGGTINEQFF
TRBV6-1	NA	CASSEGRGKGQETQYF
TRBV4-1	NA	CASSRPGTDKYNEQFF
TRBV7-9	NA	CASSLGLGGLFF
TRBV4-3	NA	CASSQVRGLVTQYF
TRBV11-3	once	CASSLGGMDEQYF
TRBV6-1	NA	CASSEATDRVQYF
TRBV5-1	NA	CASSSQGVANEKLFF
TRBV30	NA	CAWSATRAGPQHF
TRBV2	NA	CASAGGDRPQHF
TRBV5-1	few	CASSQQGAGSYTF
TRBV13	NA	CASSLARGGMGTEAFF
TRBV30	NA	CARTSGGADTQYF
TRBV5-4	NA	CASSLLGTGARGANVLTF
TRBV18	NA	CASSAGGPPNEKLFF
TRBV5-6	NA	CASSLVQSPSSYEQYF
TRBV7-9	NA	CASSLAGGHNSPLHF
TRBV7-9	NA	CASSSDRGMEYEQYF
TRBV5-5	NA	CASSLVSGALSATEAFF
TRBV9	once	CASSARQGKETGELFF
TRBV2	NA	CASRGDWNTEAFF
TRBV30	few	CAWSTGTGGNTEAFF
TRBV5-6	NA	CASSAIVGQGTYEQYF
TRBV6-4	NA	CASSDSVAGTGELFF
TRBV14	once	CASSQLGLPSGANVLTF
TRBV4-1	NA	CASSPNEGGGTEAFF